The rows below give T cell receptor beta chains drawn from one sample of a study of T cells in Graves' hyperthyroidism and ophthalmopathy. One entry per CDR3 protein results from TCRdb running MiXCR on the multiplex PCR reads. There are approximately 360,000 distinct CDR3 sequences in the sample; more than 15% occur only once, and roughly 26% lies in the top ten. The sequenced sample was blood. These receptors came from a woman younger than 30 with Graves' hyperthyroidism that later progressed to Graves' ophthalmopathy. Each CDR3 is given with its conserved first and last residue. D genes are given only for firm matches. Rows may omit the clone size; those that give it use once, few, many or a size class.

V	size	J	D	CDR3	DNA
TRBV6-4	-	TRBJ2-2	TRBD2	CASSEGLAETGELFF	TGTGCCAGCAGTGAAGGACTAGCGGAGACCGGGGAGCTGTTTTTT
TRBV28	many	TRBJ1-5	TRBD1	CASSSGTGRNQPQHF	TGTGCCAGCAGTTCCGGGACAGGCCGGAATCAGCCCCAGCATTTT
TRBV11-2	many	TRBJ1-6	-	CASSLGQVFNSPLHF	TGTGCCAGCAGCTTAGGACAGGTTTTTAATTCACCCCTCCACTTT
TRBV20-1	-	TRBJ1-3	-	CSARHLSGDTIYF	TGCAGTGCTAGGCACCTCTCTGGAGACACCATATATTTT
TRBV28	many	TRBJ2-7	-	CASSLVGQLSSYEQYF	TGTGCCAGCAGTTTAGTAGGACAGCTAAGCTCCTACGAGCAGTACTTC
TRBV28	-	TRBJ2-5	-	CASSFEGKRETQYF	TGTGCCAGCAGTTTTGAGGGGAAGCGGGAGACCCAGTACTTC
TRBV6-1	few	TRBJ2-1	-	CASSYEGYNEQFF	TGTGCCAGCAGTTACGAGGGATACAATGAGCAGTTCTTC
TRBV2	many	TRBJ2-7	-	CASRGSEQYF	TGTGCCAGCAGGGGATCCGAGCAGTACTTC
TRBV20-1	many	TRBJ1-5	-	CSGEQGNQPQHF	TGCAGTGGGGAACAGGGCAATCAGCCCCAGCATTTT
TRBV28	-	TRBJ2-2	-	CASSFLRRDGTGELFF	TGTGCCAGCAGTTTCCTCCGGCGGGACGGCACCGGGGAGCTGTTCTTT
TRBV7-6	once	TRBJ2-2	TRBD2	CASSLRTSGRPDTGELFF	TGTGCCAGCAGCTTAAGGACTAGCGGGAGACCCGACACCGGGGAGCTGTTTTTT
TRBV27	many	TRBJ2-3	TRBD2	CASSSLLAGADTQYF	TGTGCCAGCAGTTCTTTACTAGCGGGAGCAGATACGCAGTATTTT
TRBV2	many	TRBJ2-7	-	CASSVGLTYEQYF	TGTGCCAGCAGTGTCGGTCTTACCTACGAGCAGTACTTC
TRBV12-3/TRBV12-4	-	TRBJ2-2	-	CASSLQDRELFF	TGTGCCAGCAGTTTGCAGGACCGGGAGCTGTTTTTT
TRBV27	-	TRBJ2-7	-	CASGSGTLYEQYF	TGTGCCAGCGGGTCCGGGACCCTCTACGAGCAGTACTTC
TRBV3-1	many	TRBJ2-2	-	CASSQVVESNTGELFF	TGTGCCAGCAGCCAAGTTGTGGAGTCGAACACCGGGGAGCTGTTTTTT
TRBV2	-	TRBJ2-1	TRBD1	CASSLSGGFYNEQFF	TGTGCCAGCAGCCTTTCAGGGGGCTTCTACAATGAGCAGTTCTTC